The T cell receptor (beta chain) under discussion was sequenced for a study of cytomegalovirus exposure and HLA in healthy donors. It was with 60 Vbeta and 13 Jbeta primers that the PCR ran. TCRdb's table, derived via immunoSEQ multiplex PCR, lists solely in-frame clones and lacks some. The sample comprises about 120,000 clones, just over 65% of which are singletons, and approximately 1.4% rests with the top ten. The CDR3 covers 15 residues. The germline V gene has CDR1 MNHEY and CDR2 SMNVEV (reference sequence). V dropped 5 bases and J dropped 4 bases, with 15 bases sitting between them. Study results and caveats: Per a later analysis, under 20,000 TCR beta sequences showed association with HLA alleles at 0.05 false discovery rate. In a later analysis, parvovirus B19, influenza, CMV and Epstein-Barr virus appeared linked to several top co-occurrence clusters.

For this clone: Its target is unknown.

Specimen: PBMCs. This TCR was sampled from a man between 18 and 35 years old in good health and CMV-seronegative. V gene TRBV27 combines with J gene TRBJ1-5; the D is unclear. The CDR3 DNA is TGTGCCAGCAGTCCACGGGGAGGGAGAAATCAGCCCCAGCATTTT. Its translation: CASSPRGGRNQPQHF.